One sample yielded the 9 T cell receptor beta chains listed below, sequenced in a study of cytomegalovirus exposure and HLA in healthy donors. Assay: immunoSEQ multiplex PCR; the TCRdb copy retains only in-frame clones and omits some. The sample carries about 74,000 clones, 94% recorded once. The sample taken for sequencing was PBMCs. The receptors originated from a young man in good health and CMV-seropositive.

The chain recombines TRBV27 with TRBJ1-1; 7 positions agree with TRBD1. Germline values: CDR1 MNHEY, CDR2 SMNVEV (reference sequence). J gave up 3 bases and V 3 bases, and 4 bases lay outside the gene matches. The CDR3 is 14 residues long. DNA of the CDR3: TGTGCCAGCAGTTTTAGGGGGCAGGACACTGAAGCTTTCTTT. It encodes CASSFRGQDTEAFF.

V gene TRBV9 combines with J gene TRBJ2-7, with TRBD2 as a possible D gene (6 bases). CDR3 length: 12 amino acids. The V gene's germline CDR1 is SGDLS and CDR2 YYNGEE. Trimming left V 3 bases short and J 5 bases short, with 9 bases between. This chain's CDR3 is CASSGLGHEQYF. The CDR3 nucleotides read TGTGCCAGCAGCGGACTAGGTCACGAGCAGTACTTC.

The rearrangement uses TRBV9 and TRBJ2-2, with D perhaps TRBD2 (6 bases). Germline V gene sequence: CDR1 SGDLS, CDR2 YYNGEE. V was pared by 4 bases and J by 4 bases, with 17 bases between. The CDR3 is made up of 16 amino acids. The CDR3 bases are TGTGCCAGCAGCCCAGAGGCCCGGGGGAGCACCGGGGAGCTGTTTTTT. It is translated as CASSPEARGSTGELFF.

The chain employs TRBV28 and TRBJ2-2, with 9 nucleotides matching TRBD1. CDR3 length: 15 amino acids. Germline loops: CDR1 MDHEN, CDR2 SYDVKM. The ends lost 6 bases at V and 3 bases at J; junction bases unmatched: 5. CDR3 sequence: CASRMGTGHTGELFF. Here the CDR3 DNA reads TGTGCCAGCAGGATGGGGACAGGGCACACCGGGGAGCTGTTTTTT.

The V call is TRBV7-3, the J call TRBJ2-5; 7 bases are shared with TRBD1. There are 14 residues in the CDR3. The junction had 2 bases not matched to a gene; V was cut back by 0 bases and J by 4 bases. The germline V gene encodes CDR1 SGHTA and CDR2 FQGTGA. The CDR3 loop reads CASSLTGGRETQYF. The CDR3 DNA follows: TGTGCCAGCAGCTTAACAGGGGGCAGAGAGACCCAGTACTTC.

The chain links TRBV30 to TRBJ2-1; D is possibly TRBD2 (6 bases). The germline CDR1 and CDR2 sequences are GTSNPN and SVGIG (reference sequence). Trimming pared 0 bases from V and 0 bases from J, leaving 9 bases between. This CDR3 spans 15 amino acids. The CDR3 bases are TGTGCCTGGAGTGTGGGGACTGGCTCCTACAATGAGCAGTTCTTC. It codes for CAWSVGTGSYNEQFF.

The chain employs TRBV9 and TRBJ2-1, with 8 nucleotides matching TRBD2. Trimming cost V 0 bases and J 4 bases; bases outside gene matches: 6. This CDR3 has 16 residues. Germline loops: CDR1 SGDLS, CDR2 YYNGEE. CDR3: CASSVGSSGFYNEQFF. CDR3 DNA: TGTGCCAGCAGCGTAGGGTCTAGCGGGTTTTACAATGAGCAGTTCTTC.

This clone appeared a single time. This rearrangement joins TRBV19 to TRBJ2-2, with D tentatively TRBD1 (6 bases). V lost 4 bases to trimming and J lost 7 bases, with 13 bases between them. The germline V gene has CDR1 LNHDA and CDR2 SQIVND (reference sequence). The CDR3 sequence is 14 residues long. The CDR3 nucleotides read TGTGCCAGTAGTACGATGACAGGAGGCGGGGAGCTGTTTTTT. As protein: CASSTMTGGGELFF.

This rearrangement joins TRBV5-5 to TRBJ2-7; D not resolved. V dropped 4 bases and J dropped 3 bases, with 11 bases sitting between them. This CDR3 contains 13 residues. Germline V gene lookup returns CDR1 SGHKS and CDR2 YYEKEE (reference sequence). CDR3 protein: CASSPVGFYEQYF. DNA of the CDR3: TGTGCCAGCAGCCCGGTCGGGTTCTACGAGCAGTACTTC.